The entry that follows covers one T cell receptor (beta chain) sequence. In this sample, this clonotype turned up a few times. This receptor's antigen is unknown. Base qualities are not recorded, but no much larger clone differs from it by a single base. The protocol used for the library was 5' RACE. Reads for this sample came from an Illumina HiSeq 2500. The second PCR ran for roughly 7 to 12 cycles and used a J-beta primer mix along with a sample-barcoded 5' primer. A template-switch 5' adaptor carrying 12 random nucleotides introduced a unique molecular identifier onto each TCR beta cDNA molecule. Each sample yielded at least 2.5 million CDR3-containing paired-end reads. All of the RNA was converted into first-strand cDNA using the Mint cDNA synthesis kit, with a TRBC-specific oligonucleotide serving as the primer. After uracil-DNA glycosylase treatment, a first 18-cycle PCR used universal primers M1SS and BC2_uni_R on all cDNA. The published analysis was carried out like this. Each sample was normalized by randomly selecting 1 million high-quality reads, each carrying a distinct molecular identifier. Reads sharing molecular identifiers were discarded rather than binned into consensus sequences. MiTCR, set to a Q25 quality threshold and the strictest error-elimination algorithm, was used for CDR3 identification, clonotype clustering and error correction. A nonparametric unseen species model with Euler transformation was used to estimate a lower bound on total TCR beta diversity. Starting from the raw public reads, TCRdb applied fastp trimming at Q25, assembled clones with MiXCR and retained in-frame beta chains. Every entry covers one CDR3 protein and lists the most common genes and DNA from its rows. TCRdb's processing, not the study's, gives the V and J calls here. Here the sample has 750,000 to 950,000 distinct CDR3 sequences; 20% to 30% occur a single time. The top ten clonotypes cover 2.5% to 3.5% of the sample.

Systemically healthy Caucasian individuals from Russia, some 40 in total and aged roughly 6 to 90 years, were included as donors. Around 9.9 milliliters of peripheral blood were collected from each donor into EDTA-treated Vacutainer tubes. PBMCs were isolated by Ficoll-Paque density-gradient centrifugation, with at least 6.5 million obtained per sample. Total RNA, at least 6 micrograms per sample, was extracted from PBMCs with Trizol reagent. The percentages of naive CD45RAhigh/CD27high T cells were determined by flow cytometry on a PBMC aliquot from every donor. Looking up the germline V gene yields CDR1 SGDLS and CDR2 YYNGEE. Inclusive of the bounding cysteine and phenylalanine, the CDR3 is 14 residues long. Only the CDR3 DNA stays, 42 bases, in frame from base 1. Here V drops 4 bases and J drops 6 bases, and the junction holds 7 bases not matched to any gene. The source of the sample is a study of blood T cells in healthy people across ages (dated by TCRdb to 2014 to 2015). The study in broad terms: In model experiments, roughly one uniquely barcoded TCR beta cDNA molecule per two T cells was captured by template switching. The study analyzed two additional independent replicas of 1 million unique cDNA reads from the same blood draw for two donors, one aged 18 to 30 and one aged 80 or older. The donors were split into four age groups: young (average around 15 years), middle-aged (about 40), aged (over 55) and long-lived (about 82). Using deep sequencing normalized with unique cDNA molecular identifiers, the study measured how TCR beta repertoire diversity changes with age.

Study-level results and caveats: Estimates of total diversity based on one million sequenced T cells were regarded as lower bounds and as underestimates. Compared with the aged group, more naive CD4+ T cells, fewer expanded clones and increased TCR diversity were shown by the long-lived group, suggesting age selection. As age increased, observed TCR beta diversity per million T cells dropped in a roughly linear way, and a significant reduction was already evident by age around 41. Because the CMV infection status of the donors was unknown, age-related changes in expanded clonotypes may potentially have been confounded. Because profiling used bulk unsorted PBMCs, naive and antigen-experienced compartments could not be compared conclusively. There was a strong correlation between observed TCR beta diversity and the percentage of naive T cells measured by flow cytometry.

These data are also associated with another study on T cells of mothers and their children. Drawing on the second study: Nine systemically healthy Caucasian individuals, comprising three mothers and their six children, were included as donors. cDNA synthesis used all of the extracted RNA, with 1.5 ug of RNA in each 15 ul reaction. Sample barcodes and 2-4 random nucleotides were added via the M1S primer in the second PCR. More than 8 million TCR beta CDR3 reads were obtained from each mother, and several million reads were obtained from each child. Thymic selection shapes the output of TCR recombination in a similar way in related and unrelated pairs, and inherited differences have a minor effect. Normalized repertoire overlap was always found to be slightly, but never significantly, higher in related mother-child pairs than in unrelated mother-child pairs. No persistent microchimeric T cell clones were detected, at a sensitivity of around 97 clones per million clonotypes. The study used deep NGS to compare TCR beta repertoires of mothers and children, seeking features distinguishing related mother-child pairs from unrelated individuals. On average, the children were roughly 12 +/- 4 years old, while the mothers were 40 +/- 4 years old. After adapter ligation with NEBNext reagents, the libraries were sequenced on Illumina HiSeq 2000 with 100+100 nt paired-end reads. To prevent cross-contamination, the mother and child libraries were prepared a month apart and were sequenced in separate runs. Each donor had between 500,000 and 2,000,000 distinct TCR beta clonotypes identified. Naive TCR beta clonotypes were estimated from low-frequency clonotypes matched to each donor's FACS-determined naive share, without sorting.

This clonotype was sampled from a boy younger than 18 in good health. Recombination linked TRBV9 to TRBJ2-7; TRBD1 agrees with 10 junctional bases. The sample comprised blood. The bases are TGTGCCAGCAGCCCACCCCGGACAGGGGGCGAGCAGTACTTC. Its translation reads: CASSPPRTGGEQYF.